This T cell receptor (beta chain) came from a study of shared clonotypes between healthy human individuals. Trimming cost V 0 bases and J 3 bases, with 15 bases left between them. This CDR3 comprises 16 residues. The germline CDR1 and CDR2 sequences are WSHSY and SAAADI. Produced via immunoSEQ multiplex PCR; TCRdb's table is partial and in-frame only. The repertoire holds roughly 1,600,000 clones, with less than 99% as singletons. The chain joins TRBV10-2 to TRBJ2-7, with D perhaps given as TRBD1 or TRBD2 (5 bases each). The sequence was collected from a man aged 30 to 39 in good health. The source material was naive CD4+ T cells sorted from blood. Subset noted: CD45RA+ positively selected. The CDR3 spells CASSESHRRLYYEQYF. In nucleotides, the CDR3 is TGCGCCAGCAGTGAGTCCCACAGGAGGCTTTACTACGAGCAGTACTTC.